These 21 T cell receptor beta chains were sequenced from one sample in a study. TCRdb itself ran the 5' RACE reads through MiXCR, one entry per CDR3 protein. The repertoire holds 13,000 or so distinct CDR3 sequences, less than 25% seen once, with approximately 3% in the top ten. Sequencing was performed on naive CD4+ T cells sorted from blood. Subset described: naive CD4+ T cells, CD4+CD45RA+CD25-. The source of these receptors is a female donor with breast cancer.

This clonotype was counted only a few times. The conserved final phenylalanine or tryptophan is absent from the CDR3, which likely points to a read error. The chain recombines TRBV12-3 or TRBV12-4 with TRBJ1-1, with a possible D match to TRBD1 (6 bases). V lost 6 bases, J lost 0 bases, and 17 bases lay in between. The CDR3 covers 16 residues. The CDR3 spells CASSQGQLLLNTEAFL. The CDR3 DNA reads TGTGCCAGCAGCCAGGGACAACTCCTATTGAACACTGAAGCTTTCCTT.

This clonotype was seen a few times. V is TRBV6-1 and J is TRBJ2-7, with 7 nucleotides matching TRBD1. The CDR3 runs to 13 residues. Germline lookup yields CDR1 MNHNS and CDR2 SASEGT. V shed 3 bases, J shed 8 bases, and the junction held 7 bases outside the gene matches. Here the CDR3 reads CASSDIKGQQQYF. The CDR3 DNA is TGTGCCAGCAGTGACATTAAGGGACAGCAGCAGTACTTC.

This clonotype was seen many times. The V and J genes are TRBV12-3 or TRBV12-4 and TRBJ1-1; unclear D gene. Trimming shortened V by 5 bases and J by 5 bases, and 12 bases separated the two germline ends. This CDR3 spans 13 amino acids. The chain's CDR3 is CASSLEMWTEAFF. The CDR3 DNA follows: TGTGCCAGCAGTCTCGAGATGTGGACTGAAGCTTTCTTT.

This clonotype showed up many times. The gene calls are TRBV27 and TRBJ2-2, with 9 bases identical to TRBD2. This CDR3 is built from 17 residues. V gave up 1 base and J gave up 4 bases; unmatched junction bases: 7. Germline V gene data show CDR1 as MNHEY and CDR2 as SMNVEV (reference sequence). CDR3 residues: CASSLYSGSYSTGELFF. The DNA of the CDR3 is TGTGCCAGCAGTTTATATAGCGGGAGTTATAGCACCGGGGAGCTGTTTTTT.

In its sample, this clonotype was seen many times. V usage is TRBV7-9 and J usage is TRBJ2-7, with 8 bases that match TRBD1. Germline V gives CDR1 SEHNR, CDR2 FQNEAQ (reference sequence). This CDR3 has 15 residues. V shed 5 bases and J 4 bases; nucleotides not matched to a gene: 10. The CDR3 DNA reads TGTGCCAGCAGCATTGGGACAGGAGCCATGTACGAGCAGTACTTC. Amino acid sequence: CASSIGTGAMYEQYF.

Turning to this clonotype: A junction boundary mismatches the germline segment, possibly from a read error. V usage is TRBV20-1 and J usage is TRBJ2-7; D is undetermined. The CDR3 is 12 residues long. Germline V CDR1 and CDR2: DFQATT, SNEGSKA (reference sequence). The CDR3 nucleotides read TGCAGTGCGAGTGACCAAACCTACGGGCAGTACTTC. As protein: CSASDQTYGQYF.

This clonotype was found many times. This chain joins TRBV18 and TRBJ2-1; D is ambiguous. The V gene's germline CDR1 is KGHSH and CDR2 LQKENI. CDR3 length: 17 residues. V was trimmed by 4 bases and J by 0 bases, leaving 16 bases between them. CDR3 in amino acids: CASSLSSLGPSYNEQFF. CDR3 sequence (DNA): TGTGCCAGCTCACTTTCGTCGCTGGGCCCCTCCTACAATGAGCAGTTCTTC.

The J gene is TRBJ1-4, the V gene TRBV6-1; no reliable D call. Looked up from germline, CDR1 is MNHNS and CDR2 is SASEGT. CDR3 length equals 12 residues. The V and J ends lost 7 bases and 6 bases respectively, with 9 bases between them. CDR3 sequence reads: CASTRWDEKLFF. The CDR3 nucleotides are TGTGCCAGCACCCGTTGGGATGAAAAACTGTTTTTT.

This clonotype has a count of ten or more. CDR3 loop: CSARQGSGEAGELFF. CDR3 bases: TGCAGTGCTAGGCAAGGAAGCGGGGAGGCCGGGGAGCTGTTTTTT. The chain has TRBV20-1 and TRBJ2-2; 7 bases are shared with TRBD2. Per the germline V gene, CDR1 is DFQATT and CDR2 is SNEGSKA (reference sequence). This CDR3 has 15 residues. After removal of 3 bases from V and 6 bases from J, the junction contained 10 bases not matched to a gene.

For this clonotype: One end of the junction fails to match germline, which may point to a read error. The gene calls are TRBV5-4 and TRBJ2-1; D assignment may be TRBD1 or TRBD2 (5 bases each). The CDR3 consists of 15 residues. Germline-derived CDR1 and CDR2 are SGHNT and YYREEE (reference sequence). The chain's CDR3 is CASRPGAGKYNEQFF. Written as DNA, the CDR3 is TGTGCCAGCAGACCCGGGGCAGGGAAGTACAACGAGCAGTTCTTC. Based on the CDR3 plus reference TRBV5-4 and TRBJ2-1, the full variable domain is ETGVTQSPTHLIKTRGQQVTLRCSSQSGHNTVSWYQQALGQGPQFIFQYYREEENGRGNFPPRFSGLQFPNYSSELNVNALELDDSALYLCASRPGAGKYNEQFFGPGTRLTVL.

This clonotype was seen many times. The rearrangement uses TRBV9 and TRBJ1-2; D perhaps matches TRBD1 (6 bases). Trimming removed 4 bases at V and 3 bases at J, with 13 bases between. CDR1 and CDR2 (germline): SGDLS, YYNGEE. The CDR3 extends over 14 amino acids. The CDR3 coding sequence is TGTGCCAGCAGCCCCACCGGGACATACTATGGCTACACCTTC. Protein: CASSPTGTYYGYTF.

The rearrangement uses TRBV11-2 and TRBJ2-3; the D is unclear. The CDR3 length is 14 residues. V was pared by 1 base and J by 2 bases, with 7 bases between. Germline V gene sequence: CDR1 SGHAT, CDR2 FQNNGV. CDR3 coding DNA: TGTGCCAGCAGCTTAGGCGGAGCCACAGATACGCAGTATTTT. This translates into CASSLGGATDTQYF.

Many counts were recorded for this clonotype. The chain links TRBV29-1 to TRBJ2-5, with D perhaps matching TRBD2 (7 bases). The V gene's germline CDR1 is SQVTM and CDR2 ANQGSEA. CDR3 length equals 14 residues. Trimming pared 7 bases from V and 4 bases from J, leaving 19 bases between. CDR3 coding DNA: TGCAGCGGGACCGGGCAGGGAGGGGGAGAGACCCAGTACTTC. It translates to CSGTGQGGGETQYF.

Judged by abundance, this clonotype is medium-sized. One end of the junction fails to match germline, which may point to a read error. The chain has TRBV3-1 and TRBJ1-5; weak D call: TRBD1 (5 bases). This CDR3 contains 13 residues. Per germline, CDR1 LGHDT and CDR2 YNNKEL (reference sequence). The CDR3 DNA reads TGTGCCAGCAGCCAAGGAGGGGAGCAGCGCCAGCATTTT. Encoded protein: CASSQGGEQRQHF. The whole variable domain, remainder taken from reference TRBV3-1 and TRBJ1-5, is DTAVSQTPKYLVTQMGNDKSIKCEQNLGHDTMYWYKQDSKKFLKIMFSYNNKELIINETVPNRFSPKSPDKAHLNLHINSLELGDSAVYFCASSQGGEQRQHFGDGTRLSIL.

This clonotype was seen a few times. The chain uses TRBV7-9 and TRBJ2-7, with 8 bases that match TRBD2. V shed 5 bases, J shed 5 bases, and the junction held 17 bases outside the gene matches. The length of the CDR3 is 17 residues. Germline CDR1 SEHNR, CDR2 FQNEAQ (reference sequence). CDR3 in amino acids: CASSPAYAIAGSDEQYF. The CDR3 DNA is TGTGCCAGCAGCCCGGCCTACGCGATAGCGGGAAGCGACGAGCAGTACTTC.

This clonotype has at least ten counts. V and J are TRBV20-1 and TRBJ2-1; 7 positions agree with TRBD2. In germline, CDR1 is DFQATT, CDR2 SNEGSKA (reference sequence). Trimming cost V 6 bases and J 9 bases; bases outside gene matches: 11. The CDR3 is made up of 13 amino acids. For the CDR3, the DNA is TGCAGTGCGCCGCTAGCGGATGGGACTGAGCAGTTCTTC. Protein: CSAPLADGTEQFF.

Judged by abundance, this clonotype is medium-sized (0.01 to 0.1%). This chain joins TRBV5-1 and TRBJ2-1; TRBD2 matches at 8 bases. The V segment lost 4 bases and the J segment 1 base; nucleotides outside the gene matches: 7. CDR1 is SGHRS and CDR2 is YFSETQ in the germline V gene. The CDR3 loop spans 16 amino acids. DNA of the CDR3: TGCGCCAGCAGCGCCGGGCAGCGGGAGTCCTACAATGAGCAGTTCTTC. Translating it yields CASSAGQRESYNEQFF.

The sample holds many counts of this clonotype. CDR3 region: CASRRGEGSYEQYF. CDR3 sequence (DNA): TGTGCCAGCCGTAGAGGGGAGGGTTCCTACGAGCAGTACTTC. The rearrangement links TRBV12-3 or TRBV12-4 to TRBJ2-7, with 7 bases aligning to TRBD2. Trimming removed 8 bases from V and 1 base from J; junction bases left unmatched: 8. This CDR3 contains 14 residues.

This clonotype is termed medium-sized. The chain is built from TRBV20-1 and TRBJ1-1; 7 nucleotides align to TRBD1. The germline V gene has CDR1 DFQATT and CDR2 SNEGSKA (reference sequence). This CDR3 has 15 amino acids. Trimming cost V 7 bases and J 3 bases; bases outside gene matches: 14. Here the CDR3 reads CSVRRSSGGDTEAFF. CDR3 coding DNA: TGCAGTGTTAGGAGGTCGTCAGGGGGGGACACTGAAGCTTTCTTT.

This clonotype was seen at least ten times. The rearrangement links TRBV20-1 to TRBJ2-1, with D uncertain. V lost 0 bases, J lost 0 bases, and 12 bases lay in between. The CDR3 is 16 amino acids. CDR1 and CDR2 from the germline V gene are DFQATT and SNEGSKA (reference sequence). This CDR3 is CSARDSQRLSYNEQFF. CDR3 nucleotide sequence: TGCAGTGCTAGAGATTCCCAGCGTCTCTCCTACAATGAGCAGTTCTTC.

In its sample, this clonotype was seen many times. The chain links TRBV12-3 or TRBV12-4 to TRBJ2-1; 8 nucleotides agree with TRBD2. CDR3 length equals 16 residues. J was trimmed by 0 bases and V by 7 bases; bases with no gene match: 8. CDR3 protein: CASTIPGTSSYNEQFF. As DNA, the CDR3 is TGTGCCAGCACTATTCCCGGGACTAGCTCCTACAATGAGCAGTTCTTC.